Listed below are T cell receptor beta chains from one sample, sequenced in a study of blood T cell repertoires in COVID-19. Some clones are missing from TCRdb's copy, which holds only in-frame ones; the method was immunoSEQ multiplex PCR. Of 65,000 to 95,000 clones in the sample, approximately 80% were seen once. The specimen sequenced was peripheral blood. These receptors came from a woman in her forties with active or convalescent COVID-19. The CDR3 runs from the conserved cysteine through the conserved F or W. Each record gives: clone size, J gene, V gene, D gene, CDR3 protein, CDR3 DNA. The D gene is left open where the match is weak. Not all rows give a size; the values are once, few, many and, for expanded clones, a class.

. | TRBJ2-1 | TRBV19 | . | CASSLPGSPLWYNEQFF | TGTGCCAGTAGTTTACCGGGGTCCCCGCTTTGGTACAATGAGCAGTTCTTC
few | TRBJ2-1 | TRBV6-1 | . | CASSDHRVSYNEQFF | TGTGCCAGCAGTGACCACAGGGTTTCCTACAATGAGCAGTTCTTC
. | TRBJ1-5 | TRBV4-3 | . | CASSQGGGSQGQPQHF | TGCGCCAGCAGCCAAGGGGGAGGGTCCCAGGGACAGCCCCAGCATTTT
. | TRBJ1-5 | TRBV7-2 | TRBD1 | CASSLGRGLQPQHF | TGTGCCAGCAGCTTAGGCAGGGGGCTCCAGCCCCAGCATTTT
few | TRBJ2-1 | TRBV9 | . | CASSVSMWEAEQFF | TGTGCCAGCAGCGTATCTATGTGGGAGGCGGAGCAGTTCTTC
. | TRBJ1-5 | TRBV15 | TRBD1 | CATSSLGWYRGGQPQHF | TGTGCCACCAGCAGCCTGGGATGGTACAGGGGCGGTCAGCCCCAGCATTTT
. | TRBJ2-6 | TRBV28 | TRBD1 | CASSFSSGQTSSGANVLTF | TGTGCCAGCAGTTTCTCTTCGGGACAGACGAGCTCTGGGGCCAACGTCCTGACTTTC
. | TRBJ1-3 | TRBV5-6 | . | CASSLRFTAGNTIYF | TGTGCCAGCAGCTTAAGGTTCACAGCTGGAAACACCATATATTTT
. | TRBJ1-2 | TRBV11-2 | . | CASSLGSGLVGYTF | TGTGCCAGCAGCTTAGGGTCAGGGCTGGTTGGCTACACCTTC
once | TRBJ2-7 | TRBV7-2 | TRBD2 | CASSPTGGDYEQYF | TGTGCCAGCAGCCCTACTGGGGGGGACTACGAGCAGTACTTC
. | TRBJ2-1 | TRBV7-9 | TRBD1 | CASSPGQGAHSEQFF | TGTGCCAGCAGCCCCGGACAGGGGGCGCATAGTGAGCAGTTCTTC
few | TRBJ1-3 | TRBV10-2 | . | CASSEVGPISGNTIYF | TGCGCCAGCAGTGAAGTTGGGCCAATCTCTGGAAACACCATATATTTT
. | TRBJ2-5 | TRBV28 | TRBD2 | CASSLIGLAGLETQYF | TGTGCCAGCAGTTTAATAGGACTAGCGGGGCTGGAGACCCAGTACTTC
. | TRBJ1-2 | TRBV4-3 | TRBD1 | CASHHGAGGHYGYTF | TGCGCCAGCCACCATGGGGCAGGGGGACACTATGGCTACACCTTC
. | TRBJ2-5 | TRBV29-1 | . | CSVDCQGQETQYF | TGCAGCGTTGATTGCCAGGGGCAAGAGACCCAGTACTTC
. | TRBJ2-5 | TRBV9 | TRBD2 | CASSILPSSGGARETQYF | TGTGCCAGCAGCATTCTGCCATCTAGCGGGGGGGCTAGGGAGACCCAGTACTTC
once | TRBJ2-3 | TRBV5-1 | . | CASSFRQDTDTQYF | TGCGCCAGCAGCTTTAGACAGGACACAGATACGCAGTATTTT